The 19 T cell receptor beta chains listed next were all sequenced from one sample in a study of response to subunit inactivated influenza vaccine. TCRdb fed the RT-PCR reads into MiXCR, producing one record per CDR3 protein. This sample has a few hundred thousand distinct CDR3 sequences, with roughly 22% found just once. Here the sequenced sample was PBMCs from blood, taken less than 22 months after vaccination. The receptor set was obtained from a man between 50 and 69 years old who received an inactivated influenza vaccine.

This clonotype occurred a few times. The CDR3 DNA reads as TGTGCCAGCGGGAAGCACAATCCTTACAATGAGCAGTTCTTC. It translates to CASGKHNPYNEQFF. This chain connects TRBV7-8 to TRBJ2-1; D uncertain. Germline CDR1 and CDR2: SGHVS and FQNEAQ. The V and J ends lost 8 bases and 4 bases respectively, with 15 bases between them. The CDR3 has 14 amino acids.

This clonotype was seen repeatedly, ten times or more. The CDR3 sequence is CASSPTFIRGGLGGYTF. The CDR3 nucleotides read TGTGCCAGCAGCCCCACTTTTATTCGTGGGGGGCTCGGTGGCTACACCTTC. This chain links TRBV7-2 with TRBJ1-2; tentative D call: TRBD1 (6 bases). The germline gives CDR1 SGHTA, CDR2 FQGNSA. CDR3 length equals 17 residues. The V end lost 5 bases, the J end lost 7 bases, and 26 bases lay between the germline ends.

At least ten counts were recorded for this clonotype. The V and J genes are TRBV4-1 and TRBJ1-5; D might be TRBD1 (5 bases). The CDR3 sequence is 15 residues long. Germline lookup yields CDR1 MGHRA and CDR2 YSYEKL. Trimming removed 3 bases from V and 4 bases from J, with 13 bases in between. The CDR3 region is CASSQRTQSNQPQHF. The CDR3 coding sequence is TGCGCCAGCAGCCAGAGGACACAATCGAATCAGCCCCAGCATTTT.

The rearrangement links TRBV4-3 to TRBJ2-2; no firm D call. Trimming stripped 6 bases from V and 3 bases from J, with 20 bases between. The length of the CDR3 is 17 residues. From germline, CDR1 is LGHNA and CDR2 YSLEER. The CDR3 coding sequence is TGCGCCAGCAGACCAAGATCGTCGCCCTCTGACACCGGGGAGCTGTTTTTT. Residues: CASRPRSSPSDTGELFF.

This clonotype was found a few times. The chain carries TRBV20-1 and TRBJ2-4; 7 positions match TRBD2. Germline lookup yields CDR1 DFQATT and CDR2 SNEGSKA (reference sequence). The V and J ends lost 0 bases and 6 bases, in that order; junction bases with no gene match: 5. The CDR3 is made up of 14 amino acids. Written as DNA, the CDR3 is TGCAGTGCTAGAGAGTTTCCGGGGGGAAACATTCAGTACTTC. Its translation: CSAREFPGGNIQYF.

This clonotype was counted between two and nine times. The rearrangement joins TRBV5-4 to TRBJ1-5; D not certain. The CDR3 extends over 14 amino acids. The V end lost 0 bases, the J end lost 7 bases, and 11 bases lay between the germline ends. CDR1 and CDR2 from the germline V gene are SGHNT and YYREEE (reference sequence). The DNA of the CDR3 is TGTGCCAGCAGCTTGGGAGGGTCCCTCCAGCCCCAGCATTTT. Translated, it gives CASSLGGSLQPQHF.

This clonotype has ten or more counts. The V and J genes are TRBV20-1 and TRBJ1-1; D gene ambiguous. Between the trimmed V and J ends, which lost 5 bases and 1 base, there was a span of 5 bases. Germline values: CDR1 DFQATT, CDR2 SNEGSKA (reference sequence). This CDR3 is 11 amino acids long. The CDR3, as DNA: TGCAGTGCTTTTGGGAACACTGAAGCTTTCTTT. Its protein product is CSAFGNTEAFF.

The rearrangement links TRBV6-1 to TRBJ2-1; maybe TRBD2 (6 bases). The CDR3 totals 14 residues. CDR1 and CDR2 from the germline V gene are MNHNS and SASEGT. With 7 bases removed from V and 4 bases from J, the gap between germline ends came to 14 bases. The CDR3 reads CASMEGQWYNEQFF. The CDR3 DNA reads TGTGCCAGCATGGAGGGGCAGTGGTACAATGAGCAGTTCTTC.

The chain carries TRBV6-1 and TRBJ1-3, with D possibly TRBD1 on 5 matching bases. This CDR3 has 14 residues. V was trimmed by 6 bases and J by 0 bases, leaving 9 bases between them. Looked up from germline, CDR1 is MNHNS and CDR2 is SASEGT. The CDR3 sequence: CASSRARSGNTIYF. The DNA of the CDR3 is TGTGCCAGCAGCAGGGCCCGCTCTGGAAACACCATATATTTT.

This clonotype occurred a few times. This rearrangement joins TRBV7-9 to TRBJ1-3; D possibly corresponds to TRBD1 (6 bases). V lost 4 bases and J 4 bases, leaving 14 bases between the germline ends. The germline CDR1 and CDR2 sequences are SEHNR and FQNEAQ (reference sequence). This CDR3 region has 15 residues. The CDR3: CASSSPGVGGNTIYF. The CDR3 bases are TGTGCCAGCAGCTCCCCAGGGGTCGGCGGAAACACCATATATTTT.

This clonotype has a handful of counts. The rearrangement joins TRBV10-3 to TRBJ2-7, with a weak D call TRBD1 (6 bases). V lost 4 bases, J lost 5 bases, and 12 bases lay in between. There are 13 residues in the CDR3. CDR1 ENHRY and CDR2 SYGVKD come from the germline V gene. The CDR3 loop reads CAISVQQGHEQYF. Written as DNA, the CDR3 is TGTGCCATCAGTGTCCAACAGGGCCACGAGCAGTACTTC.

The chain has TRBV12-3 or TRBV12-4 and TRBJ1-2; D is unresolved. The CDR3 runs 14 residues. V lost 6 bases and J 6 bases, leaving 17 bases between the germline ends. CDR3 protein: CASSQTPQAHGYTF. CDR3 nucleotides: TGTGCCAGCAGCCAAACCCCCCAGGCGCATGGCTACACCTTC.

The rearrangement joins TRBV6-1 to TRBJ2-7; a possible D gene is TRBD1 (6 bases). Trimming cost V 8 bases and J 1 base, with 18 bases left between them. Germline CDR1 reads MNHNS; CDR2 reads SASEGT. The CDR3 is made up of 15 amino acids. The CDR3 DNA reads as TGTGCCAGCGGCTTATCCCGGGACACGTCCTACGAGCAGTACTTC. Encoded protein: CASGLSRDTSYEQYF.

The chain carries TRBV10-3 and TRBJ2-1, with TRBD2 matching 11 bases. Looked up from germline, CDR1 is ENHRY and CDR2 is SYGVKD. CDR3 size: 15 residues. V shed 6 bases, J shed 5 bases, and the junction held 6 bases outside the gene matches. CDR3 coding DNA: TGTGCCATCAGGGCGACTAGCGGGGCCCACAATGAGCAGTTCTTC. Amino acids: CAIRATSGAHNEQFF.

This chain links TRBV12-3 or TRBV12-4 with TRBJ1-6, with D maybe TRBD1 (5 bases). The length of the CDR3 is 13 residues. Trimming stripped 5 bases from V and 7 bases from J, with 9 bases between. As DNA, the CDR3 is TGTGCCAGCAGTGGGGACGAAAATTCACCCCTCCACTTT. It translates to CASSGDENSPLHF.

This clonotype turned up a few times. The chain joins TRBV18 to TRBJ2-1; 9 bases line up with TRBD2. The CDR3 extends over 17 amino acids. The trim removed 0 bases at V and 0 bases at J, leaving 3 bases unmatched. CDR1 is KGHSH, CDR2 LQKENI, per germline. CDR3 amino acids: CASSPPGLAYSYNEQFF. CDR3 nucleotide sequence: TGTGCCAGCTCACCACCGGGACTAGCTTACTCCTACAATGAGCAGTTCTTC.

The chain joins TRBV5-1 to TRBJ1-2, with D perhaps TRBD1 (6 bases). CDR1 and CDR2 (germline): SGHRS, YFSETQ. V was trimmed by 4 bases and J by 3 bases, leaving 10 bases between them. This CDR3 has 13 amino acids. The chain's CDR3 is CASSPAGDYGYTF. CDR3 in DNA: TGCGCCAGCAGCCCCGCAGGGGACTATGGCTACACCTTC.

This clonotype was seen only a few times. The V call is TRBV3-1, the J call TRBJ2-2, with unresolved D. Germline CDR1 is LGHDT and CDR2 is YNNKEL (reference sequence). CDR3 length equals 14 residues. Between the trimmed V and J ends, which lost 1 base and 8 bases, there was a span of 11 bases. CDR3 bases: TGTGCCAGCAGCCAAGGGGCCACGTCGGGGGAGCTGTTTTTT. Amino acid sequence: CASSQGATSGELFF.

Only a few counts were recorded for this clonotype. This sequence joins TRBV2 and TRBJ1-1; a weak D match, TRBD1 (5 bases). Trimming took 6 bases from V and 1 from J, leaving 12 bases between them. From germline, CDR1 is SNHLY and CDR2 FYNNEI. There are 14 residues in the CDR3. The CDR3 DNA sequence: TGTGCCAGCAGGAGGGACGGCCGGAACACTGAAGCTTTCTTT. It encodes CASRRDGRNTEAFF.